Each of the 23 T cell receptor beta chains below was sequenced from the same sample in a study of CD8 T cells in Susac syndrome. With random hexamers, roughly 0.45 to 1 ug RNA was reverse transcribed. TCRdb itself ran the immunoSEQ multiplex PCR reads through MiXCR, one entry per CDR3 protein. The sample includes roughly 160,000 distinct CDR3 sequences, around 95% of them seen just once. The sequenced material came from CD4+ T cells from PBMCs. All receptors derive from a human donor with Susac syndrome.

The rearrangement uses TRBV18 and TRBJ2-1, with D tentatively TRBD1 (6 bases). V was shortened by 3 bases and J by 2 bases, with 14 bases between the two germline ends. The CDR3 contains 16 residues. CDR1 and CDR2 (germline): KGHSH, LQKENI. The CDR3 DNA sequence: TGTGCCAGCTCACCTATATCAGGGGCGACCTACAATGAGCAGTTCTTC. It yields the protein CASSPISGATYNEQFF.

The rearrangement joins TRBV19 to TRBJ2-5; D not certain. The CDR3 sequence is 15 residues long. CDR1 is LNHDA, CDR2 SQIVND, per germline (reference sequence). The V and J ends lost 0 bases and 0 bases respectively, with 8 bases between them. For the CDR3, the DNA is TGTGCCAGTAGTATAGAGCTCCGGTACCAAGAGACCCAGTACTTC. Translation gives CASSIELRYQETQYF.

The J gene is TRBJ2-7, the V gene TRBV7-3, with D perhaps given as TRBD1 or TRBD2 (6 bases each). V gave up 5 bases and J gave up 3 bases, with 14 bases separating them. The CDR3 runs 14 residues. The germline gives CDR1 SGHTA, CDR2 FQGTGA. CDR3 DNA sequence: TGTGCCAGCAGCACGGGGGCGGGCGTCTACGAGCAGTACTTC. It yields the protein CASSTGAGVYEQYF.

The CDR3: CASSLTQGNEQFF. DNA of the CDR3: TGTGCCAGCAGCTTAACCCAGGGGAATGAGCAGTTCTTC. This chain connects TRBV7-9 to TRBJ2-1; tentative D call: TRBD1 (6 bases). V lost 2 bases to trimming and J lost 7 bases, with 9 bases between them. In germline, CDR1 is SEHNR, CDR2 FQNEAQ (reference sequence). The CDR3 is 13 residues long.

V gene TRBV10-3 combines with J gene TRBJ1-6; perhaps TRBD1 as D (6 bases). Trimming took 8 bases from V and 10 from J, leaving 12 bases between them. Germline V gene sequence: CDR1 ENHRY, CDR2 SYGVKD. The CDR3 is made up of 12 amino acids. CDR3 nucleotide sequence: TGTGCCATCGGGACATTTAACTCACCCCTCCACTTT. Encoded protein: CAIGTFNSPLHF.

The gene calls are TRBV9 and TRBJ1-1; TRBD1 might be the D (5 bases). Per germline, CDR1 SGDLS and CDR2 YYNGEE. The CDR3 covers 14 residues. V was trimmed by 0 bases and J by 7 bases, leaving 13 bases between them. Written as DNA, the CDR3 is TGTGCCAGCAGCGTAGGGGGGGAACGGGGTGAAGCTTTCTTT. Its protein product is CASSVGGERGEAFF.

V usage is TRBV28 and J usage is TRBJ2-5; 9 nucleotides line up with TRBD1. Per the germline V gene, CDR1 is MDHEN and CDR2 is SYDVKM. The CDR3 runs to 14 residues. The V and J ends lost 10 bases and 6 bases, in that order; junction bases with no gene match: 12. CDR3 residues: CATHPGTGYKTQYF. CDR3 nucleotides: TGTGCCACCCATCCCGGGACAGGGTACAAGACCCAGTACTTC.

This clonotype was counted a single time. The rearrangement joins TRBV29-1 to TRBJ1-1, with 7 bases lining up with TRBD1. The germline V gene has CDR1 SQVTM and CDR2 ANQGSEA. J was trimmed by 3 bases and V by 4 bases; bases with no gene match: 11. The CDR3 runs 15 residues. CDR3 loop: CSVGRALTGDTEAFF. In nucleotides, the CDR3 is TGCAGCGTTGGGCGGGCCCTTACAGGGGACACTGAAGCTTTCTTT.

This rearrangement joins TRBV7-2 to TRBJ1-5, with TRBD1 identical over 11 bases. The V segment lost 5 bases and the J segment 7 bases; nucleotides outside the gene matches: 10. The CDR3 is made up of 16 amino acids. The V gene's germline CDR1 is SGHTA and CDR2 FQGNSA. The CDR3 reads CASSERTGGAGQPQHF. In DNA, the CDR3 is TGTGCCAGCAGCGAAAGGACAGGGGGCGCGGGGCAGCCCCAGCATTTT. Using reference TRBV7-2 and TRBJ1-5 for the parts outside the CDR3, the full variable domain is GAGVSQSPSNKVTEKGKDVELRCDPISGHTALYWYRQSLGQGLEFLIYFQGNSAPDKSGLPSDRFSAERTGGSVSTLTIQRTQQEDSAVYLCASSERTGGAGQPQHFGDGTRLSIL.

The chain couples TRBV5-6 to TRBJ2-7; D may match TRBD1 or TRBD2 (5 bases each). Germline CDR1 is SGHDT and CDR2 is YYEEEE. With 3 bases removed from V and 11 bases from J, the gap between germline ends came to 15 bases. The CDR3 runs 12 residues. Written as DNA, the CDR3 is TGTGCCAGCAGCTGGGACCGAGCACGGGAGTACTTC. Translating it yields CASSWDRAREYF.

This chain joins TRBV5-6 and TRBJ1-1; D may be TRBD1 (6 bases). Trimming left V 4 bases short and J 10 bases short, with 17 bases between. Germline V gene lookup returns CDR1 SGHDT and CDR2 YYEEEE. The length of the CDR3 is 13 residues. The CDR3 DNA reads TGTGCCAGCAGCCGCGACCGGGGGGGGCGAGCTTTCTTT. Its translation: CASSRDRGGRAFF. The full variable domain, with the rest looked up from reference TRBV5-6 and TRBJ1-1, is DAGVTQSPTHLIKTRGQQVTLRCSPKSGHDTVSWYQQALGQGPQFIFQYYEEEERQRGNFPDRFSGHQFPNYSSELNVNALLLGDSALYLCASSRDRGGRAFFGQGTRLTVV.

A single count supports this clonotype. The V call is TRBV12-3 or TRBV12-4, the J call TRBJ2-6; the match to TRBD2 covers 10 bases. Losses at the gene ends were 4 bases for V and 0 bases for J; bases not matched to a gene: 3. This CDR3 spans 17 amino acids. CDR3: CASSSASGSSGANVLTF. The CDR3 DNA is TGTGCCAGCAGTTCGGCTAGCGGGAGCTCTGGGGCCAACGTCCTGACTTTC.

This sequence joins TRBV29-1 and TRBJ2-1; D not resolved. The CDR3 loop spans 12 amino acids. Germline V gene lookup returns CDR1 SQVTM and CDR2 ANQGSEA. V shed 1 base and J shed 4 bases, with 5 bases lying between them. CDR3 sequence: CSVEAPYNEQFF. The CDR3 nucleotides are TGCAGCGTTGAAGCCCCGTACAATGAGCAGTTCTTC.

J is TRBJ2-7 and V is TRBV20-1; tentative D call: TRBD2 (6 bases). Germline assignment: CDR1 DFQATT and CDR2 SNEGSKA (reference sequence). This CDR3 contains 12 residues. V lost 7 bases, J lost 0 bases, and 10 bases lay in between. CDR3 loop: CSVGGASYEQYF. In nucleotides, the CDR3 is TGCAGTGTAGGAGGGGCCTCCTACGAGCAGTACTTC.

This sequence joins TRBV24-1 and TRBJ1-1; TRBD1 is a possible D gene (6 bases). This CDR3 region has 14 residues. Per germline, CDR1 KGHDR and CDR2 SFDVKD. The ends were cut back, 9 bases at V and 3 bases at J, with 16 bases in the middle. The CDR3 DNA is TGTGCCACCGTAGGGGGAGGGGAGGACACTGAAGCTTTCTTT. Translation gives CATVGGGEDTEAFF.

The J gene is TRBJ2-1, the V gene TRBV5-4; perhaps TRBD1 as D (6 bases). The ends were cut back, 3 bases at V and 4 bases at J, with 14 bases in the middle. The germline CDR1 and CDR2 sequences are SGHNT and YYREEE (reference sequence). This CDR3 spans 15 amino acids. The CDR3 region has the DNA TGTGCCAGCAGCTCCGCCCAGGGGAGTTACAATGAGCAGTTCTTC. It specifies CASSSAQGSYNEQFF.

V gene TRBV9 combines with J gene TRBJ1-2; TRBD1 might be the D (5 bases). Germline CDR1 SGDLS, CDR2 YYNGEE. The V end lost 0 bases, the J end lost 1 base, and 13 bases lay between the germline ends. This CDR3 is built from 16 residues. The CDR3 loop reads CASSVGIIDSNYGYTF. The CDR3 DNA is TGTGCCAGCAGCGTAGGAATCATCGACAGTAACTATGGCTACACCTTC.

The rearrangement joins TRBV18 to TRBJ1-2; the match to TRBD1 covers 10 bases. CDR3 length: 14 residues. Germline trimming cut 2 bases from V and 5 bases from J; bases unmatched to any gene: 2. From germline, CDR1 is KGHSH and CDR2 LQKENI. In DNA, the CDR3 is TGTGCCAGCTCACCAGACAGGGGGCTGTATGGCTACACCTTC. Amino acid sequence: CASSPDRGLYGYTF.

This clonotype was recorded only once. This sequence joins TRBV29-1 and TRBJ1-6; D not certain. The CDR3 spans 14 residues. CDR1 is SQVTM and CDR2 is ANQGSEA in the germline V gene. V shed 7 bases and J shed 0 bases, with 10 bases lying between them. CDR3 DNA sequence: TGCAGCGCCGACCTGGGCTCCTATAATTCACCCCTCCACTTT. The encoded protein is CSADLGSYNSPLHF.

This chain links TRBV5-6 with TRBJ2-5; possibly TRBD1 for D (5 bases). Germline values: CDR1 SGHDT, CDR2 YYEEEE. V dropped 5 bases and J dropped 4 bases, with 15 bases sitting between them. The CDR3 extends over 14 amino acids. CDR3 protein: CASSSGQGSETQYF. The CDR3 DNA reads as TGTGCCAGCAGTTCAGGACAAGGATCAGAGACCCAGTACTTC.

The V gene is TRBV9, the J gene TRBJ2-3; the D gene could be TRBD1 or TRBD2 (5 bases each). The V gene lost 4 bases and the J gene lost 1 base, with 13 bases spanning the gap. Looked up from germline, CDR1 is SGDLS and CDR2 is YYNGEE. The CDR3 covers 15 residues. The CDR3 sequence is CASSPLGVGTDTQYF. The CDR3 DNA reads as TGTGCCAGCAGCCCGCTGGGGGTCGGCACAGATACGCAGTATTTT. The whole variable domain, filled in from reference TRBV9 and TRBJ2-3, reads DSGVTQTPKHLITATGQRVTLRCSPRSGDLSVYWYQQSLDQGLQFLIQYYNGEERAKGNILERFSAQQFPDLHSELNLSSLELGDSALYFCASSPLGVGTDTQYFGPGTRLTVL.

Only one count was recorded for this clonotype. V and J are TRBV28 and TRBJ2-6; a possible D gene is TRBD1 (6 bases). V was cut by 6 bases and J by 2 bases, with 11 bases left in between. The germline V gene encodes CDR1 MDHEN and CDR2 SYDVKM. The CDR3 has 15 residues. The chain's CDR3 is CASRKTGTGANVLTF. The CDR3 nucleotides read TGTGCCAGCAGAAAGACAGGCACTGGGGCCAACGTCCTGACTTTC.

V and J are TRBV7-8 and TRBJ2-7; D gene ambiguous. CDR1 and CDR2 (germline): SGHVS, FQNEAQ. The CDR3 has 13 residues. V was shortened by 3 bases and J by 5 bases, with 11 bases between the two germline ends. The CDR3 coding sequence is TGTGCCAGCAGCTTGTCGTTGCAGGACGAGCAGTACTTC. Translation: CASSLSLQDEQYF.